Listed here are 32 T cell receptor beta chains from one sample, sequenced in a study of post-analysis software for immune sequencing data (dated by TCRdb to 2015 to 2017). Reading the label with the study, this specimen's time point is: second blood draw from one MS patient after hematopoietic stem cell transplantation. Libraries were constructed by PCR. TCRdb lists the instrument as Illumina HiSeq 2500. Unique molecular identifiers were incorporated into TCR beta cDNA libraries to reduce PCR and sequencing biases. TCRdb reanalyzed the raw reads on its own, using fastp at Q25 for trimming and MiXCR for clone calling, and kept in-frame beta chains. Entries that share a CDR3 protein sequence are merged under the most common genes and DNA. This sample comprises 150,000 to 200,000 distinct CDR3 sequences, under 40% of them detected only once. 25% to 35% of the sample is held by the ten biggest clonotypes.

Here the sequenced sample was blood, taken after autologous hematopoietic stem cell transplantation. These receptors all come from a girl under 18 with multiple sclerosis. Donor details come from another sample of the same person, matched by shared clones.

This clonotype was detected ten times or more. This chain links TRBV2 with TRBJ2-3; D perhaps matches TRBD1 (6 bases). CDR1 is SNHLY and CDR2 is FYNNEI in the germline V gene. CDR3 length: 11 amino acids. The V gene lost 6 bases and the J gene lost 7 bases, with 8 bases spanning the gap. The CDR3 coding sequence is TGTGCCAGCAGCGACAGGTATACGCAGTATTTT. Its translation: CASSDRYTQYF.

In this sample, this clonotype turned up a few times. The V gene is TRBV27, the J gene TRBJ2-1, with 8 bases matching TRBD1. This CDR3 spans 15 amino acids. Germline V gene data show CDR1 as MNHEY and CDR2 as SMNVEV (reference sequence). V lost 9 bases and J lost 2; bases outside the gene matches: 9. CDR3 protein: CASSSGGNTYNEQFF. DNA of the CDR3: TGTGCCAGTTCGTCAGGGGGCAACACCTACAATGAGCAGTTCTTC.

This clonotype has just a few counts. The V call is TRBV30, the J call TRBJ2-7; D unclear. Trimming shortened V by 2 bases and J by 4 bases, and 6 bases separated the two germline ends. The CDR3 has 11 amino acids. The germline CDR1 and CDR2 sequences are GTSNPN and SVGIG (reference sequence). For the CDR3, the DNA is TGTGCCTGGAGTTCCTCGTACGAGCAGTACTTC. It encodes CAWSSSYEQYF.

The V gene is TRBV7-9, the J gene TRBJ2-5, with 9 nucleotides matching TRBD1. The CDR3 is made up of 15 amino acids. Trimming took 1 base from V and 3 from J; bases not matched to a gene: 3. Germline lookup yields CDR1 SEHNR and CDR2 FQNEAQ (reference sequence). This chain's CDR3 is CASSLGRTGEETQYF. The DNA of the CDR3 is TGTGCCAGCAGCTTAGGACGGACAGGGGAAGAGACCCAGTACTTC.

Only a few counts were recorded for this clonotype. This chain links TRBV18 with TRBJ1-5; the D gene is possibly TRBD1 (5 bases). The length of the CDR3 is 13 residues. The germline CDR1 and CDR2 sequences are KGHSH and LQKENI. Trimming left V 3 bases short and J 8 bases short, with 11 bases between. CDR3 residues: CASSPEQGEPQHF. DNA for the CDR3: TGTGCCAGCTCACCGGAGCAGGGCGAGCCCCAGCATTTT.

The chain links TRBV6-5 to TRBJ1-1; no definite D call. The V and J ends lost 6 bases and 1 base respectively, with 15 bases between them. This CDR3 is 15 amino acids long. Germline V gene sequence: CDR1 MNHEY, CDR2 SVGAGI. The CDR3 DNA reads TGTGCCAGCAGCCCCCAGAGTCCACCGAACACTGAAGCTTTCTTT. Translating gives CASSPQSPPNTEAFF.

This chain connects TRBV20-1 to TRBJ1-5, with 8 bases fitting TRBD1. The CDR3 is made up of 14 amino acids. The germline CDR1 and CDR2 sequences are DFQATT and SNEGSKA (reference sequence). V lost 6 bases and J lost 6; bases outside the gene matches: 10. The CDR3 is CSAIQGAGGQPQHF. CDR3 nucleotide sequence: TGCAGTGCCATCCAGGGGGCTGGGGGTCAGCCCCAGCATTTT.

Regarding this clonotype: This sequence may be a read error, since a much larger clone differs from it by one base. The chain links TRBV4-2 to TRBJ2-3; perhaps TRBD2 as D (6 bases). CDR1 LGHNA and CDR2 YNFKEQ come from the germline V gene. Trimming removed 4 bases at V and 6 bases at J, with 23 bases between. The CDR3 spans 17 residues. CDR3 residues: CASSRERQFAGRDTQYF. CDR3 DNA: TGTGCCAGCAGCCGAGAAAGGCAATTTGCGGGAAGGGATACGCAGTATTTT.

This clonotype was observed a handful of times. The chain employs TRBV12-3 or TRBV12-4 and TRBJ2-5; D not certain. The CDR3 has 14 residues. Between the trimmed V and J ends, which lost 4 bases and 2 bases, there was a span of 11 bases. CDR3 bases: TGTGCCAGCAGTTCGGACGGACCACAAGAGACCCAGTACTTC. Translation gives CASSSDGPQETQYF.

This clonotype was recorded a few times. V is TRBV3-1 and J is TRBJ2-7, with D possibly being TRBD2 (6 bases). CDR3 length equals 13 residues. Looked up from germline, CDR1 is LGHDT and CDR2 is YNNKEL (reference sequence). Trimming pared 0 bases from V and 6 bases from J, leaving 9 bases between. CDR3 nucleotides: TGTGCCAGCAGCCAAGAACTAGCCTCCGAGCAGTACTTC. Translated: CASSQELASEQYF.

This clonotype was found a few times. This chain uses TRBV5-5 with TRBJ2-1; 7 positions agree with TRBD2. CDR3 size: 17 residues. Germline CDR1 SGHKS, CDR2 YYEKEE (reference sequence). V shed 3 bases and J 5 bases; nucleotides not matched to a gene: 14. The DNA for the CDR3 is TGTGCCAGCAGCTGGTTGGATGGGAAGCGGGGTGACAATGAGCAGTTCTTC. Translating it yields CASSWLDGKRGDNEQFF.

This clonotype occurred a few times. The rearrangement uses TRBV28 and TRBJ2-7; tentatively, D is TRBD1 or TRBD2 (5 bases each). Germline V lookup: CDR1 MDHEN, CDR2 SYDVKM. The V end lost 6 bases, the J end lost 1 base, and 16 bases lay between the germline ends. The CDR3 has 15 residues. CDR3 sequence (DNA): TGTGCCAGCAGCCCCCTACCGGGACCTTCCTACGAGCAGTACTTC. Residues: CASSPLPGPSYEQYF.

This clonotype was picked up a small number of times. This chain uses TRBV18 with TRBJ2-1; unclear D gene. Deletions cut 3 bases from V and 0 bases from J, with 12 bases between. CDR1 and CDR2 (germline): KGHSH, LQKENI. The CDR3 sequence is 16 residues long. The CDR3 here is CASSPFWESSYNEQFF. In DNA form, the CDR3 reads TGTGCCAGCTCACCTTTCTGGGAAAGCTCCTACAATGAGCAGTTCTTC.

This sequence joins TRBV6-2 or TRBV6-3 and TRBJ1-5; D unresolved. This CDR3 spans 15 amino acids. Germline V gene data show CDR1 as MNHEY and CDR2 as SVGEGT. Trimming took 0 bases from V and 0 from J, leaving 6 bases between them. The CDR3 protein is CASSYSAPSNQPQHF. The CDR3 bases are TGTGCCAGCAGTTACTCCGCACCTAGCAATCAGCCCCAGCATTTT.

The chain is built from TRBV6-5 and TRBJ2-5; 8 nucleotides line up with TRBD1. Unmatched junction bases numbered 9, after V lost 4 bases and J lost 5 bases. CDR1 and CDR2 from the germline V gene are MNHEY and SVGAGI. The CDR3 runs 15 residues. DNA for the CDR3: TGTGCCAGCAGTTCTACAGGGGGAATTTACGAGACCCAGTACTTC. Protein product: CASSSTGGIYETQYF.

Many counts were recorded for this clonotype. This sequence joins TRBV20-1 and TRBJ1-4, with 8 positions matching TRBD1. The J segment lost 3 bases and the V segment lost 0 bases, leaving 3 bases of the junction unmatched. CDR3 size: 15 residues. The germline V gene has CDR1 DFQATT and CDR2 SNEGSKA (reference sequence). The CDR3 protein is CSAREQGVANEKLFF. The CDR3 bases are TGCAGTGCTAGAGAACAGGGGGTAGCTAATGAAAAACTGTTTTTT.

The chain employs TRBV7-3 and TRBJ2-3; a weak D match, TRBD2 (6 bases). Germline V gene lookup returns CDR1 SGHTA and CDR2 FQGTGA. Trimming took off 1 base at V and 0 bases at J, with 11 bases between the two ends. The CDR3 extends over 16 amino acids. In DNA, the CDR3 is TGTGCCAGCAGCTTAAAGGGCGGGGCTAGCACAGATACGCAGTATTTT. It codes for CASSLKGGASTDTQYF.

The chain employs TRBV7-3 and TRBJ2-7; TRBD2 aligns across 13 bases. V shed 1 base and J 7 bases; nucleotides not matched to a gene: 7. Germline-derived CDR1 and CDR2 are SGHTA and FQGTGA. This CDR3 has 16 residues. The DNA for the CDR3 is TGTGCCAGCAGCTTAAGGGGAGGGGGACTAGCGGGAGAGCAGTACTTC. Translation: CASSLRGGGLAGEQYF.

This clonotype showed up just a few times. V usage is TRBV7-6 and J usage is TRBJ2-7, with D uncertain. Between the trimmed V and J ends, which lost 4 bases and 2 bases, there was a span of 9 bases. Per the germline V gene, CDR1 is SGHVS and CDR2 is FNYEAQ. This CDR3 region has 13 residues. CDR3 bases: TGTGCCAGCAGCTCTACCCCTGCCTACGAGCAGTACTTC. This sequence encodes CASSSTPAYEQYF.

V is TRBV6-6 and J is TRBJ1-4, with TRBD1 as a possible D gene (5 bases). The CDR3 contains 13 residues. V gave up 2 bases and J gave up 7 bases, with 8 bases separating them. The germline V gene encodes CDR1 MNHNY and CDR2 SVGAGI (reference sequence). The CDR3 reads CASSYVGGEKLFF. The CDR3 DNA reads as TGTGCCAGCAGTTACGTGGGGGGTGAAAAACTGTTTTTT.

This clonotype was seen only a few times. This chain joins TRBV9 and TRBJ1-6; D perhaps matches TRBD1 (5 bases). Germline CDR1 SGDLS, CDR2 YYNGEE. The CDR3 sequence is 16 residues long. Trimming stripped 4 bases from V and 4 bases from J, with 15 bases between. In DNA, the CDR3 is TGTGCCAGCAGCCTCACCGGGACGGGATATAATTCACCCCTCCACTTT. The encoded protein is CASSLTGTGYNSPLHF.

This chain connects TRBV15 to TRBJ1-4, with a weak D call TRBD1 (6 bases). Between the trimmed V and J ends, which lost 9 bases and 6 bases, there was a span of 17 bases. This CDR3 region has 14 residues. Germline lookup yields CDR1 LNHNV and CDR2 YYDKDF (reference sequence). The CDR3 sequence is CATGYGQHDEKLFF. The CDR3 DNA is TGTGCCACGGGTTACGGACAGCATGATGAAAAACTGTTTTTT.

This chain joins TRBV2 and TRBJ2-5; a weak D match, TRBD1 (5 bases). CDR1 and CDR2 from the germline V gene are SNHLY and FYNNEI. V lost 3 bases and J lost 11, with 16 bases in between. The CDR3 consists of 13 residues. CDR3 in amino acids: CASSDQGSNGQYF. In DNA, the CDR3 is TGTGCCAGCAGTGATCAGGGTAGCAACGGGCAGTACTTC.

The chain carries TRBV12-3 or TRBV12-4 and TRBJ1-1, with 11 positions matching TRBD1. V gave up 4 bases and J gave up 4 bases; unmatched junction bases: 2. The CDR3 has 14 amino acids. For the CDR3, the DNA is TGTGCCAGCAGTTGTGGGACAGGGGGCACTGAAGCTTTCTTT. The encoded protein is CASSCGTGGTEAFF.

This clonotype has just a few counts. The rearrangement links TRBV9 to TRBJ1-1; D gene unclear. CDR3 length equals 13 residues. Germline loops: CDR1 SGDLS, CDR2 YYNGEE. Trimming shortened V by 0 bases and J by 0 bases, and 3 bases separated the two germline ends. The CDR3 DNA sequence: TGTGCCAGCAGCGTAGTATTGAACACTGAAGCTTTCTTT. Protein product: CASSVVLNTEAFF.

A few counts support this clonotype. J is TRBJ2-3 and V is TRBV7-2; possibly TRBD1 or TRBD2 for D (5 bases each). The V gene lost 3 bases and the J gene lost 4 bases, with 11 bases spanning the gap. CDR1 SGHTA and CDR2 FQGNSA come from the germline V gene. The CDR3 contains 14 residues. The CDR3 loop reads CASSFLGASDTQYF. CDR3 coding DNA: TGTGCCAGCAGCTTCCTCGGGGCATCAGATACGCAGTATTTT.

The table lists this clonotype with a few counts. This rearrangement joins TRBV5-5 to TRBJ2-5; possible D gene TRBD2, 5 bases. Gene TRBJ2-7 matches the end of the DNA better, so the J call may be wrong. Germline CDR1 and CDR2: SGHKS and YYEKEE (reference sequence). The CDR3 totals 15 residues. CDR3 coding DNA: TGTGCCAGCACCCTTGGAGGAGGTCAGGTGGGCGAGCAGTACTTC. Translated, it gives CASTLGGGQVGEQYF.

This clonotype was seen more than once but under ten times. The rearrangement uses TRBV29-1 and TRBJ1-2; 9 nucleotides line up with TRBD1. In germline, CDR1 is SQVTM, CDR2 ANQGSEA. V gave up 2 bases and J gave up 0 bases; unmatched junction bases: 16. The CDR3 extends over 19 amino acids. CDR3 protein: CSVERWSGTGLEANYGYTF. The CDR3 DNA reads TGCAGCGTTGAACGATGGTCCGGGACAGGGTTGGAAGCTAACTATGGCTACACCTTC.

This clonotype was picked up a small number of times. This chain links TRBV4-3 with TRBJ2-7, with D unresolved. The germline V gene has CDR1 LGHNA and CDR2 YSLEER. This CDR3 has 15 residues. Trimming cost V 0 bases and J 2 bases, with 11 bases left between them. The CDR3 spells CASSQELSYTYEQYF. DNA for the CDR3: TGCGCCAGCAGCCAAGAACTTTCATACACCTACGAGCAGTACTTC.

This clonotype has a handful of counts. The V call is TRBV24-1, the J call TRBJ2-1; D is unresolved. The CDR3 length is 17 residues. Germline values: CDR1 KGHDR, CDR2 SFDVKD. Trimming removed 4 bases at V and 0 bases at J, with 15 bases between. The CDR3 sequence is CATSEGTVGLSYNEQFF. In DNA, the CDR3 is TGTGCCACCAGTGAAGGTACGGTGGGTCTCTCCTACAATGAGCAGTTCTTC.

This clonotype was observed a handful of times. The rearrangement joins TRBV6-2 or TRBV6-3 to TRBJ1-2, with D perhaps TRBD1 (5 bases). Per the germline V gene, CDR1 is MNHEY and CDR2 is SVGEGT. The V and J ends lost 8 bases and 6 bases respectively, with 10 bases between them. The length of the CDR3 is 11 residues. CDR3 in amino acids: CASGQGDGYTF. The CDR3 region has the DNA TGTGCCAGCGGGCAGGGTGATGGCTACACCTTC.

The rearrangement uses TRBV7-2 and TRBJ1-4; the D is unclear. Germline lookup yields CDR1 SGHTA and CDR2 FQGNSA. This CDR3 comprises 13 residues. Trimming took 5 bases from V and 4 from J, leaving 8 bases between them. CDR3 sequence: CASSPSFNEKLFF. The DNA of the CDR3 is TGTGCCAGCAGCCCAAGTTTTAATGAAAAACTGTTTTTT.